The TCR beta chain described here comes from a study of cytomegalovirus exposure and HLA in healthy donors. A multiplex PCR was run with 60 Vbeta primers and 13 Jbeta primers. Some clones are missing from TCRdb's copy, which holds only in-frame ones; the method was immunoSEQ multiplex PCR. The sample consists of approximately 140,000 clones, approximately 80% of them appearing once. Trimming pared 0 bases from V and 5 bases from J, leaving 11 bases between. CDR3 length: 14 residues. Germline CDR1 reads GTSNPN; CDR2 reads SVGIG (reference sequence). Study conclusions and caveats: A later analysis reported that several of the most significant clusters appeared to be linked to common viral pathogens, among them Epstein-Barr virus. Rarity characterized most TCR sequences, yet some public TCRs appeared in many donors.

To note about this clone: Antigen: not known.

Unrecorded immune exposure was likely among donors, who were nominally healthy when sampled. Sample: PBMCs. The receptor comes from a woman in her thirties or forties in good health and CMV-seropositive. The rearrangement uses TRBV30 and TRBJ1-5, with a possible D match to TRBD1 (5 bases). The CDR3 protein is CAWSVGWGDQPQHF. The CDR3 bases are TGTGCCTGGAGTGTAGGGTGGGGCGATCAGCCCCAGCATTTT.